This TCR beta chain appears in the sequencing data of a study of CD8 T cells in Susac syndrome. Points on this clonotype: Its specificity is unknown.

After extraction with the RNeasy kit, about 0.5 to 1 ug of the RNA was reverse transcribed using random hexamers. Amplification of TCR beta CDR3 by immunoSEQ multiplex PCR spanned 54 Vbeta and 13 Jbeta. TCRdb independently ran MiXCR on the immunoSEQ multiplex PCR reads; one entry per CDR3 protein. The sample lists 150,000 to 190,000 distinct CDR3 sequences; nearly 97% were seen once. TCR beta sequences were obtained from blood CD8+ and CD4+ T cells. The CDR3 runs 15 residues. CDR1 and CDR2 (germline): SGDLS, YYNGEE. V was cut by 5 bases and J by 1 base, with 10 bases left in between. Overall study results and limits: The relatively small number of individuals in the TCR sequencing and HLA analysis was acknowledged by the study.

Material: CD8+ T cells from PBMCs. The V call is TRBV9, the J call TRBJ2-6, with D uncertain. This receptor was obtained from a human donor with multiple sclerosis. In DNA, the CDR3 is TGTGCCAGCAGGGAGCAAGGGTCTGGGGCCAACGTCCTGACTTTC. Translated: CASREQGSGANVLTF.